A single sample is the source of the 25 T cell receptor beta chains below, sequenced in a study of identical twins. Each CDR3 protein is one row after TCRdb ran MiXCR on the 5' RACE reads. The sample lists some 790,000 distinct CDR3 sequences, 18% seen once, with 10% to 15% in the top ten. This sample also appeared in a second study, on T cells expressing NK-cell markers.

Sequences were obtained from PBMCs. The receptors were gathered from a woman aged 18 to 35 in good health.

This clonotype was counted a few times. DNA for the CDR3: TGCGCCAGCAGCCTCGGGACTACGCGAACTGAAGCTTTCTTT. It translates to CASSLGTTRTEAFF. The genes are TRBV5-1 and TRBJ1-1; D might be TRBD1 (5 bases). V dropped 4 bases and J dropped 5 bases, with 15 bases sitting between them. This CDR3 region has 14 residues. Per the germline V gene, CDR1 is SGHRS and CDR2 is YFSETQ.

J is TRBJ2-1 and V is TRBV6-1, with 9 bases aligning to TRBD2. The CDR3 has 17 amino acids. Germline CDR1 MNHNS, CDR2 SASEGT. V was pared by 5 bases and J by 10 bases, with 18 bases of the junction left unmatched. CDR3 in DNA: TGTGCCAGCAGTCCCCCGCCGTGGCGGGAGGGCCGGAGGGAGCAGTTCTTC. This gives the protein CASSPPPWREGRREQFF.

The rearrangement uses TRBV29-1 and TRBJ2-1; D uncertain. Trimming pared 0 bases from V and 0 bases from J, leaving 9 bases between. The CDR3 has 15 residues. The germline CDR1 and CDR2 sequences are SQVTM and ANQGSEA. CDR3 amino acids: CSVEDRRASYNEQFF. The DNA of the CDR3 is TGCAGCGTTGAAGATCGGCGCGCCTCCTACAATGAGCAGTTCTTC.

This rearrangement joins TRBV12-3 or TRBV12-4 to TRBJ2-7; 12 nucleotides match TRBD2. Unmatched junction bases numbered 9, after V lost 6 bases and J lost 6 bases. CDR3 length: 15 amino acids. The chain's CDR3 is CASRPRLAGESEQYF. In nucleotides, the CDR3 is TGTGCCAGCAGACCTCGACTAGCGGGAGAAAGCGAGCAGTACTTC.

The chain couples TRBV3-1 to TRBJ2-5, with 13 bases fitting TRBD2. Per germline, CDR1 LGHDT and CDR2 YNNKEL (reference sequence). V dropped 4 bases and J dropped 2; count of bases not matched to a gene: 7. There are 17 residues in the CDR3. Written as DNA, the CDR3 is TGTGCCAGCAGCCTGGGACTAGCGGGGAGGAGGCAAGAGACCCAGTACTTC. Encoded protein: CASSLGLAGRRQETQYF.

V is TRBV12-3 or TRBV12-4 and J is TRBJ1-1, with a weak D call TRBD1 (5 bases). Trimming removed 6 bases at V and 1 base at J, with 18 bases between. This CDR3 region has 16 residues. The CDR3 region has the DNA TGTGCCAGCAGCCCACGAGGTAGGGGCTGGAACACTGAAGCTTTCTTT. It translates to CASSPRGRGWNTEAFF.

This clonotype was seen a few times. The chain employs TRBV5-5 and TRBJ2-3; D is possibly TRBD1 (6 bases). The CDR3 extends over 15 amino acids. V dropped 3 bases and J dropped 3 bases, with 14 bases sitting between them. The germline V gene has CDR1 SGHKS and CDR2 YYEKEE (reference sequence). CDR3 sequence (DNA): TGTGCCAGCAGCTGGCGTGGACAGATTACAGATACGCAGTATTTT. Encoded protein: CASSWRGQITDTQYF.

The CDR3 region has the DNA TGCAGTGCTACCGGGCCTCACCAGGCAATTCAGTACTTC. It codes for CSATGPHQAIQYF. V is TRBV20-1 and J is TRBJ2-4; D uncertain. The CDR3 spans 13 residues. V dropped 4 bases and J dropped 10 bases, with 17 bases sitting between them. Germline V lookup: CDR1 DFQATT, CDR2 SNEGSKA (reference sequence).

This clonotype was seen a handful of times. The chain uses TRBV7-9 and TRBJ2-5; D unclear. The CDR3 totals 12 residues. Germline V gene data show CDR1 as SEHNR and CDR2 as FQNEAQ (reference sequence). Trimming stripped 1 base from V and 6 bases from J, with 6 bases between. In DNA form, the CDR3 reads TGTGCCAGCAGCTTAGGGGGAAAGACCCAGTACTTC. Amino acids: CASSLGGKTQYF.

This clonotype was recorded a few times. Here the CDR3 DNA reads TGTGCCAGCAGTTATATCGGGAGGGCGCGGAACACAGATACGCAGTATTTT. Translated: CASSYIGRARNTDTQYF. This chain joins TRBV27 and TRBJ2-3; 8 bases align to TRBD2. CDR3 length equals 17 residues. Looked up from germline, CDR1 is MNHEY and CDR2 is SMNVEV (reference sequence). V lost 4 bases to trimming and J lost 2 bases; unmatched junction nucleotides: 11.

This clonotype was counted a few times. The gene calls are TRBV27 and TRBJ2-7; the match to TRBD1 covers 10 bases. V lost 1 base to trimming and J lost 8 bases; unmatched junction nucleotides: 5. The CDR3 is 14 residues long. Germline assignment: CDR1 MNHEY and CDR2 SMNVEV (reference sequence). The CDR3: CASSLFGQGEKQYF. Here the CDR3 DNA reads TGTGCCAGCAGTTTATTTGGACAGGGGGAAAAGCAGTACTTC.

This clonotype occurred a few times. The chain couples TRBV12-5 to TRBJ2-3, with 8 bases matching TRBD1. The trim removed 7 bases at V and 4 bases at J, leaving 10 bases unmatched. Germline V gene sequence: CDR1 LGHNT, CDR2 FRNRAP. CDR3 length: 15 amino acids. The CDR3 coding sequence is TGTGCTAGTGAGGGAGGACAGGGCAAACCAGATACGCAGTATTTT. This encodes CASEGGQGKPDTQYF.

This clonotype was seen many times. The chain joins TRBV28 to TRBJ1-1; the D gene is possibly TRBD1 (6 bases). CDR3 size: 12 residues. From germline, CDR1 is MDHEN and CDR2 SYDVKM. V was pared by 5 bases and J by 10 bases, with 14 bases between. The CDR3 region is CASSEAQGRAFF. The CDR3 DNA sequence: TGTGCCAGCAGTGAGGCTCAGGGGAGAGCTTTCTTT.

The genes are TRBV10-3 and TRBJ2-1, with 10 bases lining up with TRBD1. The germline V gene encodes CDR1 ENHRY and CDR2 SYGVKD. This CDR3 comprises 15 residues. The ends lost 7 bases at V and 5 bases at J; junction bases unmatched: 8. The CDR3 here is CAITNGQGGNNEQFF. In DNA form, the CDR3 reads TGTGCCATCACGAATGGACAGGGGGGGAACAATGAGCAGTTCTTC.

This chain joins TRBV29-1 and TRBJ1-3; perhaps TRBD1 as D (6 bases). CDR3 size: 13 residues. The V gene's germline CDR1 is SQVTM and CDR2 ANQGSEA. V was clipped by 4 bases and J by 3 bases, with 10 bases between them. This CDR3 is CSVVGGFGNTIYF. The CDR3, as DNA: TGCAGCGTTGTAGGGGGTTTTGGAAACACCATATATTTT.

The genes are TRBV5-4 and TRBJ2-1; possible D gene TRBD2, 6 bases. CDR3 length: 16 amino acids. Deletions cut 4 bases from V and 4 bases from J, with 18 bases between. Germline V lookup: CDR1 SGHNT, CDR2 YYREEE (reference sequence). CDR3 in DNA: TGTGCCAGCAGCCCAGGGACTTCACGCTTATACAATGAGCAGTTCTTC. Translated: CASSPGTSRLYNEQFF.

V is TRBV6-2 or TRBV6-3 and J is TRBJ2-1, with 8 bases aligning to TRBD2. This CDR3 contains 14 residues. The germline gives CDR1 MNHEY, CDR2 SVGEGT. V dropped 4 bases and J dropped 14; count of bases not matched to a gene: 13. CDR3 in DNA: TGTGCCAGCAGTTCCCCCGCAGCGGGGGAACGCGAGTTCTTC. Encoded protein: CASSSPAAGEREFF.

This clonotype has just a few counts. This chain joins TRBV20-1 and TRBJ2-7; D possibly corresponds to TRBD2 (6 bases). The V and J ends lost 4 bases and 2 bases respectively, with 9 bases between them. This CDR3 has 12 residues. In germline, CDR1 is DFQATT, CDR2 SNEGSKA (reference sequence). CDR3 loop: CSAKGTPYEQYF. The CDR3 nucleotides are TGCAGTGCTAAGGGGACTCCCTACGAGCAGTACTTC.

This clonotype was seen at least ten times. The chain links TRBV18 to TRBJ2-3; no definite D call. The germline CDR1 and CDR2 sequences are KGHSH and LQKENI. The CDR3 contains 12 residues. Trimming shortened V by 8 bases and J by 4 bases, and 10 bases separated the two germline ends. The CDR3 coding sequence is TGTGCCAGCAGCCCCGGCGCAGATACGCAGTATTTT. Its translation is CASSPGADTQYF.

This clonotype was seen only a few times. The chain uses TRBV6-2 or TRBV6-3 and TRBJ2-1, with D perhaps being TRBD1 or TRBD2 (6 bases each). The CDR3 is made up of 15 amino acids. V lost 6 bases and J 7 bases, leaving 19 bases between the germline ends. CDR1 is MNHEY, CDR2 SVGEGT, per germline. This CDR3 reads CASRNSGAGGNEQFF. CDR3 coding DNA: TGTGCCAGCAGGAATTCGGGGGCTGGAGGTAATGAGCAGTTCTTC.

The CDR3 sequence: CSARPGLAGDNEQFF. In DNA, the CDR3 is TGCAGTGCTAGACCCGGACTAGCGGGAGACAATGAGCAGTTCTTC. The chain uses TRBV20-1 and TRBJ2-1, with TRBD2 matching 13 bases. The CDR3 is 15 amino acids. Germline V gives CDR1 DFQATT, CDR2 SNEGSKA (reference sequence). V was pared by 2 bases and J by 5 bases, with 3 bases of the junction left unmatched.

The chain is built from TRBV5-1 and TRBJ2-5; 9 bases line up with TRBD1. V shed 6 bases and J 5 bases; nucleotides not matched to a gene: 5. In germline, CDR1 is SGHRS, CDR2 YFSETQ. The CDR3 spans 13 residues. The DNA for the CDR3 is TGCGCCAGCATGGGACAGGGAAGGGAGACCCAGTACTTC. It codes for CASMGQGRETQYF. Complete variable domain (other parts from reference TRBV5-1 and TRBJ2-5): KAGVTQTPRYLIKTRGQQVTLSCSPISGHRSVSWYQQTPGQGLQFLFEYFSETQRNKGNFPGRFSGRQFSNSRSEMNVSTLELGDSALYLCASMGQGRETQYFGPGTRLLVL.

The chain recombines TRBV5-1 with TRBJ2-2, with D perhaps given as TRBD1 or TRBD2 (5 bases each). This CDR3 spans 14 amino acids. In germline, CDR1 is SGHRS, CDR2 YFSETQ. V was shortened by 3 bases and J by 4 bases, with 10 bases between the two germline ends. The CDR3, as DNA: TGCGCCAGCAGCTACGATGGGGGCACCGGGGAGCTGTTTTTT. Translation: CASSYDGGTGELFF.

This clonotype was detected a few times. The chain employs TRBV12-5 and TRBJ1-6; D is uncertain. This CDR3 has 15 residues. The V and J ends lost 4 bases and 7 bases respectively, with 14 bases between them. From germline, CDR1 is LGHNT and CDR2 FRNRAP. CDR3 bases: TGTGCTAGTGGTTACGACCTTCTGGGGAATTCACCCCTCCACTTT. It translates to CASGYDLLGNSPLHF.

This clonotype was seen ten or more times. The chain uses TRBV12-3 or TRBV12-4 and TRBJ2-1, with TRBD2 matching over 7 bases. This CDR3 is 14 amino acids long. V lost 5 bases and J lost 7; bases outside the gene matches: 8. CDR3 in amino acids: CASSPPGGSNEQFF. The DNA for the CDR3 is TGTGCCAGCAGTCCCCCGGGCGGGAGTAATGAGCAGTTCTTC.